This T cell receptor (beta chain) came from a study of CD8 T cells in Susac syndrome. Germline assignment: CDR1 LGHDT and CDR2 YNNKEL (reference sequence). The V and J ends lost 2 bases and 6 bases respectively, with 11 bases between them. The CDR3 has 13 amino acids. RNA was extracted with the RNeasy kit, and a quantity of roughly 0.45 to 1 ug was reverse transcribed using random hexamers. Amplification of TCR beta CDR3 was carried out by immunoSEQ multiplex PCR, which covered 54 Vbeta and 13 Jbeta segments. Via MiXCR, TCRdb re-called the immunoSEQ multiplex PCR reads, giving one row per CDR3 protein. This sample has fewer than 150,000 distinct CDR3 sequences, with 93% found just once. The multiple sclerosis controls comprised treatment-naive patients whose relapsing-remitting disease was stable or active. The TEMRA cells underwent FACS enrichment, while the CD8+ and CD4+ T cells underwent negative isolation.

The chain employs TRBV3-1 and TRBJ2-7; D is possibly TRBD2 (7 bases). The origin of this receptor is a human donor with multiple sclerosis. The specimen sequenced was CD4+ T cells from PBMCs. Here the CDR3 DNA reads TGTGCCAGCAGCCAAATTAGGGGGGGCGAGCAGTACTTC. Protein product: CASSQIRGGEQYF.